The clone carrying this T cell receptor (beta chain) has just one count. This record belongs to a study of T cell responses to AZD1222 COVID-19 vaccine. Assay: immunoSEQ multiplex PCR; the TCRdb copy retains only in-frame clones and omits some. The data show around 120,000 clones, with roughly 91% seen just once and less than 6% held by the top ten. Trimming removed 0 bases at V and 4 bases at J, with 8 bases between. The CDR3 consists of 14 residues. The germline gives CDR1 SNHLY, CDR2 FYNNEI. The genes are TRBV2 and TRBJ2-3; D possibly corresponds to TRBD1 (5 bases). Sequenced here: peripheral blood, sampled 28 days after the second AZD1222 dose. This TCR came from an adult who received the AZD1222 COVID-19 vaccine. The DNA for the CDR3 is TGTGCCAGCAGTGAAGCCAAAGGGGCAGATACGCAGTATTTT. Translated, it gives CASSEAKGADTQYF.